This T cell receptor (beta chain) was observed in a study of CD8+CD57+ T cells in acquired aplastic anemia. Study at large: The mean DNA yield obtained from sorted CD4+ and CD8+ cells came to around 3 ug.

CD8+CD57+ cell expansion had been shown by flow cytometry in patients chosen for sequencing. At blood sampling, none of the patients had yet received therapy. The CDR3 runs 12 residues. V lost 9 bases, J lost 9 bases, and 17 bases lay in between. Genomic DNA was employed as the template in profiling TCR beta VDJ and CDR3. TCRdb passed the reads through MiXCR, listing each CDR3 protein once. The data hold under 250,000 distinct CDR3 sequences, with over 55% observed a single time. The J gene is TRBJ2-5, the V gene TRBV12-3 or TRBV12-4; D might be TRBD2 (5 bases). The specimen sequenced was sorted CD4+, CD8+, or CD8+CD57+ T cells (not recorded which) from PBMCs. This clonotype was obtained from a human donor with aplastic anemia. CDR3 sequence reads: CASSIQDGAQYF. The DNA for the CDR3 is TGTGCCAGTAGTATCCAAGACGGGGCCCAGTACTTC.